At least ten counts were recorded for the clone carrying this TCR beta chain. Germline CDR1 is MNHEY and CDR2 is SMNVEV (reference sequence). Trimming cost V 7 bases and J 10 bases, with 16 bases left between them. CDR3 size: 12 residues. This record comes from a study of cytotoxic CD8 clonotypes in ibrutinib-treated CLL. The repertoire was sequenced with immunoSEQ multiplex PCR; TCRdb's copy has only in-frame clones and lacks some. The sample lists roughly 53,000 clones, roughly 54% occurring once. The sample here was PBMCs, taken at disease progression, from a patient treated with ibrutinib. This clonotype originated in a human donor with chronic lymphocytic leukemia. The chain employs TRBV27 and TRBJ1-1; D unresolved. For the CDR3, the DNA is TGTGCCAGCACTAACCCGGGGTTCCGAGCTTTCTTT. This sequence encodes CASTNPGFRAFF.